Listed here are 6 T cell receptor beta chains from one sample, sequenced in a study of cytomegalovirus exposure and HLA in healthy donors. The PCR ran on 60 Vbeta and 13 Jbeta primers. Sequencing used immunoSEQ multiplex PCR; TCRdb keeps in-frame clones, though not all of them. The data contain roughly 200,000 clones, roughly 79% of them singletons. The material sequenced was PBMCs. The receptors come from a man aged 25 to 40 in good health and CMV-seronegative.

As for this clone: Given the absence of the conserved phenylalanine or tryptophan at the CDR3 end, a read error is likely. The chain combines TRBV15 with TRBJ2-7; TRBD2 matches 11 bases. Trimming took 5 bases from V and 2 from J; bases not matched to a gene: 2. CDR1 LNHNV and CDR2 YYDKDF come from the germline V gene (reference sequence). CDR3 length: 14 amino acids. DNA for the CDR3: TGTGCCACCAGCTCGGGACTAGCGGCCTACGAGCAGTACCTC. It translates to CATSSGLAAYEQYL.

The V call is TRBV7-6, the J call TRBJ2-2; D may be TRBD2 (6 bases). CDR1 is SGHVS, CDR2 FNYEAQ, per germline. CDR3 size: 17 residues. Deletions cut 6 bases from V and 7 bases from J, with 24 bases between. CDR3 in amino acids: CASRNDLGGPEDGELFF. CDR3 nucleotides: TGTGCCAGCAGAAACGACTTAGGAGGGCCTGAGGACGGGGAGCTGTTTTTT.

V usage is TRBV2 and J usage is TRBJ2-5, with 8 bases matching TRBD1. Germline V lookup: CDR1 SNHLY, CDR2 FYNNEI. The V gene end was trimmed by 8 bases and the J gene end by 0 bases; junction bases not matched to a gene: 5. The CDR3 has 14 amino acids. In DNA form, the CDR3 reads TGTGCCAGCGTATGGGGACAGGACCAAGAGACCCAGTACTTC. Protein product: CASVWGQDQETQYF.

This sequence joins TRBV4-1 and TRBJ2-2; TRBD2 is a possible D gene (5 bases). Trimming removed 2 bases from V and 3 bases from J, with 13 bases in between. This CDR3 is 16 amino acids long. CDR1 MGHRA and CDR2 YSYEKL come from the germline V gene. CDR3 sequence reads: CASSQSPGGYTGELFF. The DNA for the CDR3 is TGCGCCAGCAGCCAATCCCCCGGAGGATACACCGGGGAGCTGTTTTTT.

In its sample, this clone was seen a few times. This chain's CDR3 is CASSLYREGLSSYEQYF. The CDR3 coding sequence is TGTGCCAGCAGCTTGTATCGGGAGGGCCTTTCCTCCTACGAGCAGTACTTC. V usage is TRBV7-4 and J usage is TRBJ2-7; TRBD2 matches at 8 bases. This CDR3 spans 17 amino acids. Unmatched junction bases numbered 10, after V lost 3 bases and J lost 0 bases. The V gene's germline CDR1 is SGHVT and CDR2 SQSDAQ.

V is TRBV29-1 and J is TRBJ1-1, with D uncertain. V was pared by 6 bases and J by 4 bases, with 12 bases between. The CDR3 spans 12 residues. Germline CDR1 SQVTM, CDR2 ANQGSEA. CDR3 loop: CSVVGRSTEAFF. The CDR3 DNA is TGCAGCGTGGTCGGGAGGAGCACTGAAGCTTTCTTT.